A single sample is the source of the 5 T cell receptor beta chains below, sequenced in a study of OX40 agonist ivuxolimab in advanced cancers. The repertoire was sequenced with immunoSEQ multiplex PCR; TCRdb's copy has only in-frame clones and lacks some. Of around 26,000 clones listed, 85% are singletons. The material was CD4+ or CD8+ T cells sorted from blood, obtained in a trial of the OX40 agonist ivuxolimab. These receptors were obtained from an adult with an advanced solid tumor such as melanoma, head and neck, liver or kidney cancer.

V and J are TRBV30 and TRBJ2-3; possibly TRBD2 for D (6 bases). Germline V gene lookup returns CDR1 GTSNPN and CDR2 SVGIG (reference sequence). Trimming took 4 bases from V and 11 from J, leaving 22 bases between them. There are 14 residues in the CDR3. The CDR3 region has the DNA TGTGCCTGGAATCCTACCCGCAGCGGGTGGAAGCAGTATTTT. Translated: CAWNPTRSGWKQYF.

This chain connects TRBV7-2 to TRBJ2-5; weak D call: TRBD1 (5 bases). The tail of the sequence fits TRBJ2-7 better, so the J call may be wrong. The CDR3 covers 14 residues. Germline V gene sequence: CDR1 SGHTA, CDR2 FQGNSA. CDR3 loop: CASSLGQLYYEQYF. The DNA of the CDR3 is TGTGCCAGCAGCTTAGGACAGCTATACTACGAGCAGTACTTC.

The rearrangement uses TRBV28 and TRBJ2-2; 10 bases map to TRBD1. V shed 8 bases, J shed 5 bases, and the junction held 8 bases outside the gene matches. Germline V gene lookup returns CDR1 MDHEN and CDR2 SYDVKM. The CDR3 length is 15 residues. CDR3 amino acids: CASGIGTGDTGELFF. The DNA of the CDR3 is TGTGCCAGCGGAATCGGGACAGGGGATACCGGGGAGCTGTTTTTT.

The chain recombines TRBV27 with TRBJ2-3; the D call may be TRBD1 or TRBD2 (6 bases each). The CDR3 consists of 16 residues. The germline V gene has CDR1 MNHEY and CDR2 SMNVEV (reference sequence). The V end lost 2 bases, the J end lost 6 bases, and 18 bases lay between the germline ends. The CDR3 is CASSLGSGAPRDTQYF. The CDR3 DNA sequence: TGTGCCAGCAGTTTAGGGTCGGGGGCCCCTCGGGATACGCAGTATTTT.

This chain joins TRBV7-2 and TRBJ2-2; D might be TRBD1 (5 bases). The CDR3 length is 14 residues. V was trimmed by 5 bases and J by 8 bases, leaving 15 bases between them. Germline CDR1 SGHTA, CDR2 FQGNSA. In DNA form, the CDR3 reads TGTGCCAGCAGCCCCGGTCCCTCAGGGGGGGAGCTGTTTTTT. Encoded protein: CASSPGPSGGELFF. The entire variable domain, with the rest obtained from reference TRBV7-2 and TRBJ2-2, is as follows: GAGVSQSPSNKVTEKGKDVELRCDPISGHTALYWYRQSLGQGLEFLIYFQGNSAPDKSGLPSDRFSAERTGGSVSTLTIQRTQQEDSAVYLCASSPGPSGGELFFGEGSRLTVL.